The clone carrying this T cell receptor beta chain has only one observation. These data belong to a study of shared clonotypes between healthy human individuals. Sequencing was performed with immunoSEQ multiplex PCR; in TCRdb, only in-frame clones are kept and a portion is missing. The sample records approximately 1.5 million clones, 95% to 99% being singletons. V was cut by 2 bases and J by 12 bases, with 20 bases left in between. The CDR3 spans 15 residues. The V gene's germline CDR1 is KGHSH and CDR2 LQKENI. This rearrangement joins TRBV18 to TRBJ2-1; weak D call: TRBD2 (6 bases). The sequenced sample consisted of naive CD4+ T cells sorted from blood. Subset given: CD45RA+ positively selected. The sequence derives from a young man in good health. This CDR3 reads CASSPFGDSPKGQFF. The CDR3 region has the DNA TGTGCCAGCTCACCATTCGGGGACTCCCCAAAGGGGCAGTTCTTC.